Given below is one T cell receptor beta chain in context. No antigen is known for it. The data originate from a study of T cell responses to AZD1222 COVID-19 vaccine. Overall study results and limits: A mostly white British donor set with more females was recruited, and clonal diversity was possibly underestimated. Close to half of all spike-specific TCRs reportedly target regions of the variants that are unmutated. It was only after the peak T cell response that any repertoires were sampled. Vaccine-associated CD4 TCRs ranged over spike, dominating at 160-218 and 743-854.

The germline V gene encodes CDR1 MNHEY and CDR2 SMNVEV (reference sequence). The J segment lost 10 bases and the V segment lost 4 bases, leaving 17 bases of the junction unmatched. The CDR3 runs 17 residues. Measured with immunoSEQ multiplex PCR; TCRdb has only the in-frame clones, and not every one. In the table there are 75,000 to 90,000 clones, about 72% of which are singletons. The sequences come from peripheral blood, collected on day 0 of AZD1222 vaccination. The source is an adult in good health. The chain couples TRBV27 to TRBJ2-1; 9 bases are shared with TRBD2. The CDR3 nucleotides read TGTGCCAGCAGTTCCCTCAGACTGGCTAGCGGGGCCAACGAGCAGTTCTTC. Protein product: CASSSLRLASGANEQFF.